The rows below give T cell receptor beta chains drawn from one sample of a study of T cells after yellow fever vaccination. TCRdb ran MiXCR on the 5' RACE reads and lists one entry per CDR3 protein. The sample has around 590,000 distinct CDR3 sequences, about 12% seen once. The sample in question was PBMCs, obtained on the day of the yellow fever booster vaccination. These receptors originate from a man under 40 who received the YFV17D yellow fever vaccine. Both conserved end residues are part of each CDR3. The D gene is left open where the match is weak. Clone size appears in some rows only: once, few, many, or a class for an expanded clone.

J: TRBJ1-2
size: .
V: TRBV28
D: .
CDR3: CASSLKRAPGNYGYTF
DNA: TGTGCCAGCAGTTTAAAAAGAGCCCCGGGTAACTATGGCTACACCTTC

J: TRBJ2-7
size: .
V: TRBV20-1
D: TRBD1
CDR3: CSARAPDRPSEQYF
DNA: TGCAGTGCTAGAGCTCCGGACAGGCCAAGCGAGCAGTACTTC

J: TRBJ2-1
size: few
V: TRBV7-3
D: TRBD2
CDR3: CASSWVGTSGSNEQFF
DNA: TGTGCCAGCAGCTGGGTCGGGACTAGCGGGAGTAATGAGCAGTTCTTC

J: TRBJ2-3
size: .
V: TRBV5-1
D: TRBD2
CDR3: CASSLGGSGSGDTQYF
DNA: TGCGCCAGCAGCTTGGGGGGTAGCGGGAGTGGAGATACGCAGTATTTT

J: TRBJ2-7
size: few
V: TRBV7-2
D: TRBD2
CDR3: CASILTYGLAGPDEQYF
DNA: TGTGCCAGCATTCTTACGTATGGACTAGCGGGACCGGACGAGCAGTACTTC

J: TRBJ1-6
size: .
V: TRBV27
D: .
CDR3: CASSFGGRGLDGNSPLHF
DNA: TGTGCCAGCAGTTTTGGGGGCCGGGGCCTTGACGGGAATTCACCCCTCCACTTT

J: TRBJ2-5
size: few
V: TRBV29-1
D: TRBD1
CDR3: CSVVGQGGLVTQYF
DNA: TGCAGCGTCGTGGGACAGGGGGGATTAGTGACCCAGTACTTC

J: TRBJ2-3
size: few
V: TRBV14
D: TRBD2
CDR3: CASSPRGGQQSTDTQYF
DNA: TGTGCCAGCAGCCCGCGGGGGGGACAGCAAAGCACAGATACGCAGTATTTT

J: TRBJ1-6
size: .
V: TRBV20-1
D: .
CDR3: CSARSGFSLYNSPLHF
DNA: TGCAGTGCTAGATCGGGGTTTTCGCTATATAATTCACCCCTCCACTTT

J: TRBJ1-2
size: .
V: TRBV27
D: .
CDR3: CASSLGGLPYGYTF
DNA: TGTGCCAGCAGTTTAGGCGGACTCCCATATGGCTACACCTTC

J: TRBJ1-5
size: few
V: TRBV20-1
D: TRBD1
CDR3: CSASTDRGPTPGQPQHF
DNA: TGCAGTGCTTCCACGGACAGGGGCCCAACCCCTGGTCAGCCCCAGCATTTT

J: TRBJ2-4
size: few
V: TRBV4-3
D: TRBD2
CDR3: CASSQGPGGLKNIQYF
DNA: TGCGCCAGCAGCCAAGGCCCGGGAGGTCTTAAAAACATTCAGTACTTC

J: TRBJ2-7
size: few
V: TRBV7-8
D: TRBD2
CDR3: CASSLELVAGFYEQYF
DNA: TGTGCCAGCAGCTTAGAACTTGTAGCGGGCTTCTACGAGCAGTACTTC

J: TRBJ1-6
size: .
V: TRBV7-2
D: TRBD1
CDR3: CASSLGQGANSQLHF
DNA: TGTGCCAGCAGCTTAGGACAGGGAGCAAATTCACAACTCCACTTT

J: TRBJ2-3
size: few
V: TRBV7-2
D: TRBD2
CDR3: CASLSGRAVDTQYF
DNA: TGTGCCAGCCTTAGCGGGAGGGCAGTAGATACGCAGTATTTT

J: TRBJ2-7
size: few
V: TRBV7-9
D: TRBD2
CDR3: CASSSAGGTSGRQYF
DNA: TGTGCCAGCAGCTCTGCGGGGGGGACTAGCGGGAGACAGTACTTC

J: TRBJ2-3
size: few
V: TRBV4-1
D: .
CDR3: CASAPFKWGGRDTQYF
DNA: TGCGCCAGCGCGCCGTTCAAGTGGGGCGGCCGCGATACGCAGTATTTT

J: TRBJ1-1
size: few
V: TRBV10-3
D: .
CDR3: CAISENHPMNTEAFF
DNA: TGTGCCATCAGTGAGAATCATCCCATGAACACTGAAGCTTTCTTT

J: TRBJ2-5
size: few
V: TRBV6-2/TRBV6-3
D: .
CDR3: CASSYAGLLQETQYF
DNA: TGTGCCAGCAGTTATGCGGGCCTCCTCCAAGAGACCCAGTACTTC

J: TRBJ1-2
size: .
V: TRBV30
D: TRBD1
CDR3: CAWSKNRQGREGYTF
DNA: TGTGCCTGGAGCAAAAATCGACAGGGGAGGGAAGGCTACACCTTC

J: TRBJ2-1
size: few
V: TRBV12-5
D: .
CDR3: CASREEGGRYEQFF
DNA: TGTGCTAGTCGCGAAGAAGGAGGCCGCTATGAGCAGTTCTTC

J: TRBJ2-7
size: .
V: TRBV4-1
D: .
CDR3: CASSQEQGGYEQYF
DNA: TGCGCCAGCAGCCAAGAACAGGGGGGGTACGAGCAGTACTTC

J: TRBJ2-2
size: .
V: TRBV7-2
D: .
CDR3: CASSLQGGSNGELFF
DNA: TGTGCCAGCAGCCTACAGGGGGGGTCGAACGGGGAGCTGTTTTTT

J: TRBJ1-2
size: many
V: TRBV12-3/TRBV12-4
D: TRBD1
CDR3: CASSPDRASGYTF
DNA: TGTGCCAGCAGTCCCGACAGGGCTTCTGGCTACACCTTC

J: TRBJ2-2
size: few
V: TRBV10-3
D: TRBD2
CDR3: CAIRLAKDTGELFF
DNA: TGTGCCATACGACTAGCGAAAGACACCGGGGAGCTGTTTTTT